This record covers a single T cell receptor beta chain. Its target is unknown. V shed 8 bases, J shed 7 bases, and the junction held 12 bases outside the gene matches. The CDR3 is 13 amino acids. Germline CDR1 and CDR2: GTSNPN and SVGIG (reference sequence). These data originate in a study of OX40 agonist ivuxolimab in advanced cancers. Study-wide context: Three patients, one with hepatocellular carcinoma and two with cutaneous melanoma, responded partially.

The method was immunoSEQ multiplex PCR; TCRdb's version includes in-frame clones alone and lacks a portion of them. This sample has about 35,000 clones, with 65% to 75% found just once. Whole-study results and caveats: There were, on average, more expanded clones in CD8+ T cells than in CD4+.

The receptor's source is an adult with an advanced solid tumor such as melanoma, head and neck, liver or kidney cancer. This specimen was CD4+ or CD8+ T cells sorted from blood, taken in a trial of the OX40 agonist ivuxolimab. The gene calls are TRBV30 and TRBJ1-2, with 8 bases lining up with TRBD1. CDR3 sequence: CAGTVRGQGGYTF. The CDR3 nucleotides read TGTGCCGGAACCGTCAGGGGGCAAGGTGGCTACACCTTC.